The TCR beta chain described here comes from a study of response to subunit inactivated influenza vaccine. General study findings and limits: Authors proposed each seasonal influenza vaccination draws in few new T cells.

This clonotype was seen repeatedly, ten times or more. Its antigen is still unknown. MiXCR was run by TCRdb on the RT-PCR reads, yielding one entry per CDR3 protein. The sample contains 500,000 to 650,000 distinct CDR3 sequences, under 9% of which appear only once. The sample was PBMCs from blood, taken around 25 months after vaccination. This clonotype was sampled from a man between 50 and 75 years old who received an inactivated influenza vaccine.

CDR3 in amino acids: CASRPDTRLVRYNEQFF. CDR3 nucleotides: TGCGCCAGCAGACCCGATACAAGACTAGTTCGATACAATGAGCAGTTCTTC. J is TRBJ2-1 and V is TRBV5-1; a possible D gene is TRBD2 (6 bases). Germline CDR1 SGHRS, CDR2 YFSETQ. Trimming pared 5 bases from V and 4 bases from J, leaving 22 bases between. The CDR3 is 17 residues long.